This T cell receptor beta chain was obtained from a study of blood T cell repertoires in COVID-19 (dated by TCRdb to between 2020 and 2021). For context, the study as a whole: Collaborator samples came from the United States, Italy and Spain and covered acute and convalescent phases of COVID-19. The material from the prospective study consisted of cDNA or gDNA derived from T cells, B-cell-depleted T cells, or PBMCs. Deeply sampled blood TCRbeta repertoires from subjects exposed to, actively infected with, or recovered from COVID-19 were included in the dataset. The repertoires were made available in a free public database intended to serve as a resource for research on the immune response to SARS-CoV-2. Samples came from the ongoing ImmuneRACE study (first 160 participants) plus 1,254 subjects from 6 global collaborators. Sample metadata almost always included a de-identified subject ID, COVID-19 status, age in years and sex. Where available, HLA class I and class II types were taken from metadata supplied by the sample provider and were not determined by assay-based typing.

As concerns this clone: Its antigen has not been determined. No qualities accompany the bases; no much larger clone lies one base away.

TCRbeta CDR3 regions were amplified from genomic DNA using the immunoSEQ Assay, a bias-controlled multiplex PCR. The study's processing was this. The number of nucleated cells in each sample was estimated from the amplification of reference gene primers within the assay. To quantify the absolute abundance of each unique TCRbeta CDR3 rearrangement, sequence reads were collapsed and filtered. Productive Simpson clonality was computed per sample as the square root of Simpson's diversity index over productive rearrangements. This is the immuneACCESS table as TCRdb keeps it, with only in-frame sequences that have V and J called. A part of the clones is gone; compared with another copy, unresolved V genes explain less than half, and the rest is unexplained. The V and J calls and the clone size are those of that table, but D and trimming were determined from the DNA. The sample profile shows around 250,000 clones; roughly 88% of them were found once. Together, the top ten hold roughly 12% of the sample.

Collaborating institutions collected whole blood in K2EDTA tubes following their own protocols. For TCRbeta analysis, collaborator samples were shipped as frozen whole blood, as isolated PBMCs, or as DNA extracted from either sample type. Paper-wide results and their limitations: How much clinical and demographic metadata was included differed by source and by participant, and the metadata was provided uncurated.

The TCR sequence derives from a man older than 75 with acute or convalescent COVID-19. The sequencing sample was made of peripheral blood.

The base sequence is TGTGCCAGCAGTGAATGGTCGGGAGGGTCTAGCGGGGGACCCTACGAGCAGTACTTC. Translated, it gives CASSEWSGGSSGGPYEQYF. This sequence uses TRBV6-1 and TRBJ2-7, with 10 middle bases fitting TRBD2. Unmatched junction bases come to 15, with V trimmed by 2 bases and J by 2 bases. Taken from cysteine to phenylalanine, the CDR3 has 19 residues. The CDR3 DNA has 57 bases and is translated from base 1. The germline V gene gives CDR1 as MNHNS and CDR2 as SASEGT.